The entry below gives a single T cell receptor (beta chain) sequence along with its context. The data belong to a study of blood T cell repertoires in COVID-19. Study-wide background: Spain, Italy and the United States supplied samples that represented acute and convalescent COVID-19.

As processed by the authors: Nucleated cell counts were estimated from reference gene primer amplification. The data were produced by immunoSEQ multiplex PCR, yet TCRdb's version contains in-frame clones alone and is incomplete. V, J and clone size derive from that table, while D and trimming were established from the DNA sequence. The sample gives 300,000 to 500,000 clones, roughly 90% of which show up once; around 0.91% is in the top ten. The CDR3 covers 13 residues. With 4 bases removed from V and 2 bases from J, the gap between germline ends came to 9 bases. Germline lookup yields CDR1 SGHTA and CDR2 FQGNSA. Adults between about 18 and 95 years of age took part from 20 to 25 US areas.

The TCR sequence derives from a woman between 25 and 40 years old with acute COVID-19. V usage is TRBV7-2 and J usage is TRBJ2-7; D gene unclear. Material: PBMCs or T cells enriched from blood (not recorded which). The CDR3 DNA sequence: TGTGCCAGCAGCTCGGTCGGAGCCTACGAGCAGTACTTC. It yields the protein CASSSVGAYEQYF.